The present entry profiles one T cell receptor (beta chain) with its context. No antigen is known for it. Treatment: roughly ten-day PBMC culture with coronavirus spike peptide pools or control peptides (ViraFEST assay). The V gene end was trimmed by 5 bases and the J gene end by 12 bases; junction bases not matched to a gene: 6. CDR3 length: 12 amino acids. Germline V gene lookup returns CDR1 LNHDA and CDR2 SQIVND (reference sequence). These data come from a study of vaccination and CD4 T cells after COVID-19. Study-level results: Researchers report that a median approximately 90% of reactive clones in convalescent patients surfaced only post-vaccination.

The Oncomine TCR Beta short-read assay was applied to DNA of cultured CD4+ T cells. MiXCR, applied by TCRdb to the PCR reads, yields one record per CDR3 protein. The sample yields tens of thousands of distinct CDR3 sequences, roughly 71% seen once. V is TRBV19 and J is TRBJ2-1; 8 bases map to TRBD1. The receptor's source is a human donor who received a COVID-19 vaccine. The input for sequencing was CD4+ T cells from blood, cultured in vitro, taken after SARS-CoV-2 vaccination. The CDR3 sequence is CASSRDRWVQFF. The DNA of the CDR3 is TGTGCCAGTAGTCGGGACAGGTGGGTGCAGTTCTTC.